This T cell receptor (beta chain) was observed in a study of CD8 T cells in ankylosing spondylitis. Of note for this clonotype: The antigen is undetermined.

Per the germline V gene, CDR1 is SEHNR and CDR2 is FQNEAQ (reference sequence). The CDR3 has 14 residues. V trimming: 7 bases; J trimming: 2 bases; junction bases outside the gene matches: 5. TCRdb re-called the 5' RACE reads through MiXCR, storing one row per CDR3 protein. The sample consists of a few hundred thousand distinct CDR3 sequences, around 20% of them appearing once. Overall study results and limits: Seemingly characteristic of ankylosing spondylitis blood was a TCR beta motif consisting of under 10 highly homologous variants.

Sample: blood, either unsorted or a sorted T cell fraction (not recorded which). The receptor was derived from a male donor with ankylosing spondylitis. The chain joins TRBV7-9 to TRBJ2-3; TRBD1 aligns across 8 bases. This chain's CDR3 is CASKLDRATDTQYF. The CDR3 DNA is TGTGCCAGCAAGTTGGACAGGGCCACAGATACGCAGTATTTT.